One and the same sample provided the 5 T cell receptor beta chains below, sequenced in a study of cytomegalovirus exposure and HLA in healthy donors. The primer mix had 60 Vbeta and 13 Jbeta primers. Some clones are missing from TCRdb's copy, which holds only in-frame ones; the method was immunoSEQ multiplex PCR. The sample includes about 270,000 clones, roughly 70% seen only once; the top ten take under 3%. The sequenced material came from PBMCs. These receptors originate from a female donor in good health and CMV-seronegative.

CDR3 DNA: TGTGCCAGCAGCTTAGGACTAGCTACAGATACGCAGTATTTT. As protein: CASSLGLATDTQYF. The chain links TRBV7-9 to TRBJ2-3, with 7 positions matching TRBD2. This CDR3 region has 14 residues. Unmatched junction bases numbered 1, after V lost 1 base and J lost 3 bases. Germline V lookup: CDR1 SEHNR, CDR2 FQNEAQ (reference sequence).

As concerns this clone: At one end, the junction sequence differs from germline, possibly due to a read error. The chain joins TRBV7-9 to TRBJ1-2, with TRBD1 matching 7 bases. The CDR3 totals 16 residues. Germline V lookup: CDR1 SEHNR, CDR2 FQNEAQ (reference sequence). The CDR3 loop reads CSSSSFGTEANYGYTF. The CDR3 nucleotides are TGTTCCAGCAGCTCATTCGGGACAGAAGCTAACTATGGCTACACCTTC.

This clone showed up just once. The V gene is TRBV2, the J gene TRBJ2-7, with a possible D match to TRBD1 (5 bases). The CDR3 is 13 residues long. With 7 bases removed from V and 6 bases from J, the gap between germline ends came to 16 bases. Per the germline V gene, CDR1 is SNHLY and CDR2 is FYNNEI. CDR3 loop: CASNGRQLGEQYF. The CDR3 DNA is TGTGCCAGCAATGGAAGACAGTTGGGCGAGCAGTACTTC.

This rearrangement joins TRBV30 to TRBJ2-1; D may be TRBD1 (6 bases). This CDR3 has 14 amino acids. The germline CDR1 and CDR2 sequences are GTSNPN and SVGIG (reference sequence). Trimming shortened V by 5 bases and J by 6 bases, and 17 bases separated the two germline ends. CDR3 in DNA: TGTGCCTGGGGGACATCCCCCCGTGTCAATGAGCAGTTCTTC. Encoded protein: CAWGTSPRVNEQFF.

This clone was seen once. The genes are TRBV25-1 and TRBJ1-2; TRBD1 agrees at 9 bases. V gave up 0 bases and J gave up 4 bases; unmatched junction bases: 3. The CDR3 totals 15 residues. Germline CDR1 reads MGHDK; CDR2 reads SYGVNS. The CDR3 loop reads CASSEYGTGPYGYTF. The DNA of the CDR3 is TGTGCCAGCAGTGAATATGGGACAGGGCCCTATGGCTACACCTTC.